One sample yielded the 23 T cell receptor beta chains listed below, sequenced in a study of shared clonotypes between healthy human individuals. Repertoires were generated with immunoSEQ multiplex PCR, while TCRdb's copy carries only in-frame clones and drops some. The table has over 2 million clones, roughly 92% seen once. Sequencing used naive CD4+ T cells from PBMCs. Described subset: CD45RA+ positively selected. These receptor sequences come from a young man in good health. Some clones in this sample may be carry-over from other donors' samples.

This chain connects TRBV18 to TRBJ2-5, with 8 bases lining up with TRBD1. V lost 4 bases to trimming and J lost 7 bases; unmatched junction nucleotides: 5. The germline gives CDR1 KGHSH, CDR2 LQKENI. The CDR3 length is 13 residues. This chain's CDR3 is CASSLTGEATQYF. In DNA, the CDR3 is TGTGCCAGCTCACTGACAGGGGAGGCGACCCAGTACTTC.

V usage is TRBV7-9 and J usage is TRBJ2-3; the D is unclear. The germline V gene has CDR1 SEHNR and CDR2 FQNEAQ (reference sequence). Trimming removed 5 bases at V and 5 bases at J, with 5 bases between. The CDR3 spans 11 residues. The CDR3 DNA is TGTGCCAGCAGCAAGGGAGATACGCAGTATTTT. It translates to CASSKGDTQYF.

The V and J genes are TRBV18 and TRBJ1-1; D gene ambiguous. With 3 bases removed from V and 1 base from J, the gap between germline ends came to 9 bases. In germline, CDR1 is KGHSH, CDR2 LQKENI. CDR3 length equals 14 residues. CDR3: CASSPMGENTEAFF. DNA of the CDR3: TGTGCCAGCTCACCTATGGGAGAGAACACTGAAGCTTTCTTT.

As regards this clone: Additional DNA sequences in this sample encode the identical CDR3. This chain connects TRBV6-1 to TRBJ2-1; TRBD2 agrees at 9 bases. The trim removed 4 bases at V and 2 bases at J, leaving 0 bases unmatched. Germline values: CDR1 MNHNS, CDR2 SASEGT. CDR3 size: 14 residues. The CDR3 sequence is CASSGLAAYNEQFF. CDR3 DNA sequence: TGTGCCAGCAGTGGACTAGCGGCCTACAATGAGCAGTTCTTC.

The rearrangement links TRBV6-5 to TRBJ1-2, with 8 positions matching TRBD1. V dropped 6 bases and J dropped 8; count of bases not matched to a gene: 5. The CDR3 is 12 amino acids. The V gene's germline CDR1 is MNHEY and CDR2 SVGAGI. The CDR3 sequence: CASRDRADGYTF. The CDR3 nucleotides read TGTGCCAGCAGGGACAGGGCGGACGGCTACACCTTC.

As DNA, the CDR3 is TGTGCCAGCAGTTTCGTCTTGGCAGGGGCAAAGTTGAACACTGAAGCTTTCTTT. Amino acid sequence: CASSFVLAGAKLNTEAFF. V gene TRBV28 combines with J gene TRBJ1-1; D perhaps matches TRBD1 (6 bases). The CDR3 sequence is 18 residues long. Germline V lookup: CDR1 MDHEN, CDR2 SYDVKM. V lost 3 bases, J lost 0 bases, and 20 bases lay in between.

The CDR3 nucleotides are TGTGCCAGCAGACCGACAGGGCTTAACACAGATACGCAGTATTTT. Amino acid sequence: CASRPTGLNTDTQYF. The chain combines TRBV6-5 with TRBJ2-3; the match to TRBD1 covers 7 bases. The CDR3 sequence is 15 residues long. Looked up from germline, CDR1 is MNHEY and CDR2 is SVGAGI. The trim removed 6 bases at V and 2 bases at J, leaving 8 bases unmatched.

The chain uses TRBV2 and TRBJ1-5; a weak D match, TRBD1 (6 bases). Trimming shortened V by 8 bases and J by 9 bases, and 14 bases separated the two germline ends. The germline CDR1 and CDR2 sequences are SNHLY and FYNNEI. The CDR3 is 12 amino acids. DNA for the CDR3: TGTGCCAGCGGGGGGCCCTCGGGGCCCCAGCATTTT. It translates to CASGGPSGPQHF.

Concerning this clone: Other nucleotide sequences from this sample produce the same CDR3. V gene TRBV18 combines with J gene TRBJ1-5; 9 bases are shared with TRBD1. CDR1 KGHSH and CDR2 LQKENI come from the germline V gene. This CDR3 is built from 14 residues. V shed 3 bases, J shed 6 bases, and the junction held 3 bases outside the gene matches. The CDR3 reads CASSPGTGFQPQHF. The CDR3 nucleotides read TGTGCCAGCTCACCCGGGACAGGGTTTCAGCCCCAGCATTTT.

The chain uses TRBV28 and TRBJ1-4, with 9 bases aligning to TRBD1. In germline, CDR1 is MDHEN, CDR2 SYDVKM. The CDR3 covers 15 residues. With 3 bases clipped from V and 8 bases from J, the junction kept 7 bases outside the gene matches. CDR3 residues: CASSFPGQGHEKLFF. CDR3 nucleotides: TGTGCCAGCAGTTTTCCGGGACAGGGACACGAAAAACTGTTTTTT.

This rearrangement joins TRBV5-4 to TRBJ2-7; no clear D. V gave up 2 bases and J gave up 3 bases, with 3 bases separating them. Germline CDR1 reads SGHNT; CDR2 reads YYREEE (reference sequence). The CDR3 loop spans 11 amino acids. As DNA, the CDR3 is TGTGCCAGCAGCTTTTACTACGAGCAGTACTTC. Translation gives CASSFYYEQYF.

The chain employs TRBV18 and TRBJ2-2, with D possibly being TRBD1 (6 bases). The germline gives CDR1 KGHSH, CDR2 LQKENI. CDR3 length: 16 amino acids. The ends were cut back, 5 bases at V and 0 bases at J, with 13 bases in the middle. The CDR3 reads CASSYLGTPNTGELFF. CDR3 nucleotides: TGTGCCAGCTCATACCTTGGGACACCGAACACCGGGGAGCTGTTTTTT.

The V gene is TRBV27, the J gene TRBJ2-7; 12 bases are a match to TRBD2. This CDR3 is built from 15 residues. Germline V gives CDR1 MNHEY, CDR2 SMNVEV (reference sequence). After removal of 0 bases from V and 9 bases from J, the junction contained 6 bases not matched to a gene. CDR3 amino acids: CASSLSRLAGVTQYF. The CDR3 DNA reads TGTGCCAGCAGTTTATCGAGACTAGCGGGAGTTACGCAGTACTTC.

V is TRBV29-1 and J is TRBJ1-2; the D gene is possibly TRBD1 (6 bases). The CDR3 covers 12 residues. V lost 5 bases and J lost 4, with 11 bases in between. CDR1 and CDR2 (germline): SQVTM, ANQGSEA. CDR3 nucleotide sequence: TGCAGCGTTCTGGGGGGGGCCTATGGCTACACCTTC. As protein: CSVLGGAYGYTF.

The chain combines TRBV7-9 with TRBJ1-1; 7 nucleotides match TRBD1. In germline, CDR1 is SEHNR, CDR2 FQNEAQ (reference sequence). The CDR3 is made up of 15 amino acids. The J segment lost 1 base and the V segment lost 1 base, leaving 3 bases of the junction unmatched. CDR3 nucleotide sequence: TGTGCCAGCAGCTTAGTAGGGGGCGCGAACACTGAAGCTTTCTTT. Its translation: CASSLVGGANTEAFF.

CDR3 nucleotide sequence: TGTGCCAGTAGTATGGACAGGGTTCAGCCCCAGCATTTT. Translating it yields CASSMDRVQPQHF. The gene calls are TRBV19 and TRBJ1-5, with TRBD1 identical over 8 bases. V was clipped by 3 bases and J by 6 bases; unmatched bases: 1. The CDR3 length is 13 residues. CDR1 and CDR2 from the germline V gene are LNHDA and SQIVND (reference sequence). Based on the CDR3 plus reference TRBV19 and TRBJ1-5, the full variable domain is DGGITQSPKYLFRKEGQNVTLSCEQNLNHDAMYWYRQDPGQGLRLIYYSQIVNDFQKGDIAEGYSVSREKKESFPLTVTSAQKNPTAFYLCASSMDRVQPQHFGDGTRLSIL.

This clone was found once. The chain's CDR3 is CASSFSALGGYTF. CDR3 coding DNA: TGTGCCAGCAGTTTCTCTGCCCTCGGCGGCTACACCTTC. The genes are TRBV28 and TRBJ1-2, with D unclear. V was clipped by 3 bases and J by 8 bases, with 13 bases between them. The CDR3 runs 13 residues. Per the germline V gene, CDR1 is MDHEN and CDR2 is SYDVKM.

The chain carries TRBV10-3 and TRBJ2-2; D is undetermined. This CDR3 is 14 amino acids long. Trimming removed 5 bases at V and 0 bases at J, with 7 bases between. CDR1 is ENHRY and CDR2 is SYGVKD in the germline V gene. The CDR3 protein is CAISNTANTGELFF. The DNA for the CDR3 is TGTGCCATCAGTAATACAGCGAACACCGGGGAGCTGTTTTTT.

The rearrangement links TRBV27 to TRBJ1-1; D gene ambiguous. Trimming cost V 0 bases and J 0 bases, with 8 bases left between them. Per germline, CDR1 MNHEY and CDR2 SMNVEV (reference sequence). The CDR3 runs 15 residues. Written as DNA, the CDR3 is TGTGCCAGCAGTTTATCCCCTTTTCTGAACACTGAAGCTTTCTTT. Translation gives CASSLSPFLNTEAFF.

The chain recombines TRBV18 with TRBJ2-1; possible D gene TRBD2, 6 bases. The CDR3 totals 15 residues. From germline, CDR1 is KGHSH and CDR2 LQKENI. Trimming took 0 bases from V and 8 from J, leaving 14 bases between them. The CDR3 nucleotides read TGTGCCAGCTCACCACCTAGCGGCTGGAAGGATGAGCAGTTCTTC. It translates to CASSPPSGWKDEQFF.

In nucleotides, the CDR3 is TGTGCCAGCAGCTTGGCAGTGGTAGCGGATACGACCGGGGAGCTGTTTTTT. Protein sequence: CASSLAVVADTTGELFF. The chain couples TRBV5-4 to TRBJ2-2; TRBD2 is a possible D gene (6 bases). Trimming stripped 0 bases from V and 5 bases from J, with 17 bases between. The CDR3 is 17 amino acids. Germline CDR1 reads SGHNT; CDR2 reads YYREEE (reference sequence).

The chain couples TRBV6-1 to TRBJ2-3; 7 bases fit TRBD1. Germline CDR1 is MNHNS and CDR2 is SASEGT. V gave up 3 bases and J gave up 3 bases; unmatched junction bases: 9. CDR3 length equals 16 residues. The CDR3 nucleotides read TGTGCCAGCAGTGATAGGGGGCTGGGGAGAACAGATACGCAGTATTTT. Translated, it gives CASSDRGLGRTDTQYF.

The gene calls are TRBV6-5 and TRBJ2-7; D might be TRBD2 (6 bases). The CDR3 is 14 residues long. The V and J ends lost 0 bases and 3 bases respectively, with 9 bases between them. Per germline, CDR1 MNHEY and CDR2 SVGAGI. CDR3 DNA sequence: TGTGCCAGCAGTTACTCGGGGGGAGGCTACGAGCAGTACTTC. Its protein product is CASSYSGGGYEQYF.